The 17 T cell receptor beta chains below were found in one sample sequenced in a study of blood T cell repertoires in COVID-19. Assay used: immunoSEQ multiplex PCR; TCRdb lists only in-frame clones, some missing. The table records approximately 150,000 clones, 87% of them present only once. What was sequenced was peripheral blood. The receptors derive from a woman aged 45-65 years with acute or convalescent COVID-19.

This clone was picked up one time. The chain carries TRBV19 and TRBJ1-2; 8 bases map to TRBD1. This CDR3 has 14 residues. V shed 1 base and J 7 bases; nucleotides not matched to a gene: 5. Per the germline V gene, CDR1 is LNHDA and CDR2 is SQIVND (reference sequence). The CDR3 region is CASSIGTGSPGYTF. In DNA, the CDR3 is TGTGCCAGTAGTATAGGGACAGGGTCGCCTGGCTACACCTTC.

Written as DNA, the CDR3 is TGCGCCAGCAGCTTGGAACAGGGGAATTCACCCCTCCACTTT. This codes for CASSLEQGNSPLHF. This chain links TRBV5-1 with TRBJ1-6; TRBD1 agrees at 7 bases. V trimming: 0 bases; J trimming: 7 bases; junction bases outside the gene matches: 1. The CDR3 runs 14 residues. The germline gives CDR1 SGHRS, CDR2 YFSETQ.

This chain uses TRBV28 with TRBJ2-3, with D perhaps matching TRBD2 (6 bases). Germline lookup yields CDR1 MDHEN and CDR2 SYDVKM. The V end lost 11 bases, the J end lost 12 bases, and 21 bases lay between the germline ends. The CDR3 extends over 12 amino acids. The DNA for the CDR3 is TGTGCCGGGGAAGGACGGCTCGGGGGACAGTATTTT. Residues: CAGEGRLGGQYF.

The rearrangement links TRBV5-4 to TRBJ1-1; D might be TRBD1 (6 bases). Germline values: CDR1 SGHNT, CDR2 YYREEE (reference sequence). The CDR3 covers 14 residues. The V gene lost 0 bases and the J gene lost 4 bases, with 10 bases spanning the gap. The CDR3 protein is CASSLDVGGTEAFF. The CDR3 DNA is TGTGCCAGCAGCTTGGATGTAGGGGGCACTGAAGCTTTCTTT.

The chain carries TRBV27 and TRBJ2-1; 7 positions agree with TRBD1. The trim removed 2 bases at V and 6 bases at J, leaving 4 bases unmatched. This CDR3 comprises 14 residues. Germline-derived CDR1 and CDR2 are MNHEY and SMNVEV (reference sequence). The CDR3 spells CASSLTYRGNEQFF. The DNA for the CDR3 is TGTGCCAGCAGTTTAACCTACAGGGGCAATGAGCAGTTCTTC.

This clone has only one observation. V usage is TRBV19 and J usage is TRBJ2-4; D is unclear. V was shortened by 5 bases and J by 0 bases, with 14 bases between the two germline ends. The germline CDR1 and CDR2 sequences are LNHDA and SQIVND (reference sequence). This CDR3 is 16 amino acids long. CDR3 sequence: CASSSLGLLAKNIQYF. The CDR3 nucleotides are TGTGCCAGTAGTTCCCTCGGGTTACTAGCCAAAAACATTCAGTACTTC.

The V gene is TRBV2, the J gene TRBJ2-7; D call uncertain. Trimming left V 7 bases short and J 1 base short, with 14 bases between. The V gene's germline CDR1 is SNHLY and CDR2 FYNNEI. The CDR3 runs to 14 residues. CDR3 region: CASTEHRGSYEQYF. In DNA form, the CDR3 reads TGTGCCAGCACCGAACATCGCGGATCCTACGAGCAGTACTTC.

This clone was detected a few times. V gene TRBV13 combines with J gene TRBJ1-5, with TRBD1 identical over 8 bases. The CDR3 loop spans 15 amino acids. V trimming: 0 bases; J trimming: 3 bases; junction bases outside the gene matches: 1. CDR1 is PRHDT, CDR2 FYEKMQ, per germline (reference sequence). The CDR3 nucleotides are TGTGCCAGCAGCTTAGGTCAGGGGGCCAATCAGCCCCAGCATTTT. It yields the protein CASSLGQGANQPQHF.

The chain joins TRBV6-5 to TRBJ1-1; TRBD1 matches 8 bases. The CDR3 covers 13 residues. The J segment lost 11 bases and the V segment lost 3 bases, leaving 8 bases of the junction unmatched. The V gene's germline CDR1 is MNHEY and CDR2 SVGAGI. CDR3 DNA: TGTGCCAGCAGTTATGGGACAGGCCATCGGGCTTTCTTT. It yields the protein CASSYGTGHRAFF.

The rearrangement uses TRBV7-9 and TRBJ2-3; TRBD2 matches at 13 bases. Germline V CDR1 and CDR2: SEHNR, FQNEAQ (reference sequence). V was pared by 8 bases and J by 0 bases, with 8 bases of the junction left unmatched. The CDR3 is made up of 17 amino acids. As DNA, the CDR3 is TGTGCCAGCGCGGAGGGACTAGCGGGATATAGCACAGATACGCAGTATTTT. It yields the protein CASAEGLAGYSTDTQYF. Variable domain in full (rest from reference TRBV7-9 and TRBJ2-3): DTGVSQNPRHKITKRGQNVTFRCDPISEHNRLYWYRQTLGQGPEFLTYFQNEAQLEKSRLLSDRFSAERPKGSFSTLEIQRTEQGDSAMYLCASAEGLAGYSTDTQYFGPGTRLTVL.

V gene TRBV19 combines with J gene TRBJ1-4, with TRBD1 matching 8 bases. The trim removed 6 bases at V and 8 bases at J, leaving 8 bases unmatched. The CDR3 has 14 residues. Germline V CDR1 and CDR2: LNHDA, SQIVND (reference sequence). This chain's CDR3 is CASSRLTGDEKLFF. The CDR3 nucleotides read TGTGCCAGTAGCCGATTGACAGGGGACGAAAAACTGTTTTTT.

The chain carries TRBV24-1 and TRBJ1-2; no firm D call. The CDR3 contains 12 residues. The germline V and J ends were trimmed by 0 bases and 6 bases, with 4 bases remaining between them. The germline CDR1 and CDR2 sequences are KGHDR and SFDVKD. The CDR3 DNA follows: TGTGCCACCAGTGATTTGCAGGATGGCTACACCTTC. It translates to CATSDLQDGYTF.

The rearrangement uses TRBV4-2 and TRBJ2-7; D gene ambiguous. Germline CDR1 reads LGHNA; CDR2 reads YNFKEQ. With 5 bases removed from V and 6 bases from J, the gap between germline ends came to 14 bases. This CDR3 region has 13 residues. The CDR3 nucleotides are TGTGCCAGCAGCGAGCTTTCCTTTGGCGAGCAGTACTTC. This sequence encodes CASSELSFGEQYF.

The chain recombines TRBV5-8 with TRBJ1-6; a possible D gene is TRBD1 (5 bases). V gave up 1 base and J gave up 3 bases, with 8 bases separating them. The CDR3 totals 15 residues. CDR1 SGHTS and CDR2 YDEGEE come from the germline V gene. The CDR3 protein is CASSLRTGYNSPLHF. The CDR3 nucleotides are TGTGCCAGCAGCTTGAGAACAGGCTATAATTCACCCCTCCACTTT.

The genes are TRBV18 and TRBJ1-2, with 9 nucleotides matching TRBD1. Trimming removed 4 bases from V and 8 bases from J; junction bases left unmatched: 8. Germline values: CDR1 KGHSH, CDR2 LQKENI. CDR3 length: 14 residues. The CDR3 spells CASSQIRTGEGYTF. The CDR3 DNA reads TGTGCCAGCTCACAGATAAGGACAGGGGAAGGCTACACCTTC.

The V call is TRBV7-8, the J call TRBJ1-2; TRBD1 might be the D (6 bases). The CDR3 sequence is 14 residues long. Germline CDR1 is SGHVS and CDR2 is FQNEAQ. V was shortened by 5 bases and J by 5 bases, with 15 bases between the two germline ends. CDR3 in amino acids: CASSPTGQGYGYTF. The CDR3 DNA reads as TGTGCCAGCAGCCCCACGGGACAAGGGTATGGCTACACCTTC.

The J gene is TRBJ1-1, the V gene TRBV5-1; D gene ambiguous. V was cut by 0 bases and J by 1 base, with 7 bases left in between. In germline, CDR1 is SGHRS, CDR2 YFSETQ. CDR3 size: 14 residues. This CDR3 reads CASSLGPGNTEAFF. In DNA form, the CDR3 reads TGCGCCAGCAGCTTGGGGCCAGGGAACACTGAAGCTTTCTTT.